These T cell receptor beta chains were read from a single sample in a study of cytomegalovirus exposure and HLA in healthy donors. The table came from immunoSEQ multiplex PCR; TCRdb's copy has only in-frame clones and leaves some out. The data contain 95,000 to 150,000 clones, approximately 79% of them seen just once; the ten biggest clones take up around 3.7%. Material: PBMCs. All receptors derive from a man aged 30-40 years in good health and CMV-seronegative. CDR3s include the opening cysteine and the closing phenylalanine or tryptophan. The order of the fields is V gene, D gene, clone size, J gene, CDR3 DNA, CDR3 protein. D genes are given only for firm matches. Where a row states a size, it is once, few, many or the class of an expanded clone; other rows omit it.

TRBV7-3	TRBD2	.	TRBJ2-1	TGTGCCAGCAGCCCGACCGGGACTAGATCGCGCAATGAGCAGTTCTTC	CASSPTGTRSRNEQFF
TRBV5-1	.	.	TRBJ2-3	TGCGCCAGCAGCTCCGGGTCCACAGATACGCAGTATTTT	CASSSGSTDTQYF
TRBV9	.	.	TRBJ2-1	TGTGCCAGCAGCGTCTCGGGTCTCTCCTACAATGAGCAGTTCTTC	CASSVSGLSYNEQFF
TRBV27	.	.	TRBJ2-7	TGTGCCAGCAGTTTCGGCGGCAGCCGCTACGAGCAGTACTTC	CASSFGGSRYEQYF
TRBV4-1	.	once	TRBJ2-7	TGCGCCAGCAGTTTCGGGGGGCGATACGAGCAGTACTTC	CASSFGGRYEQYF
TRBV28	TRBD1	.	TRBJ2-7	TGTGCCAGCAGTTTAACAGGGGGCGAGCAGTACTTC	CASSLTGGEQYF
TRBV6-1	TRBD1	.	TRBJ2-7	TGTGCCAGCAGTATAAATACAGGGGGCTCCTACGAGCAGTACTTC	CASSINTGGSYEQYF
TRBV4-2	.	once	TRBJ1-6	TGTGCCAGCAGCCACGCCTATAATTCACCCCTCCACTTT	CASSHAYNSPLHF
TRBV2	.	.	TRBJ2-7	TGTGCCGGCAGCGCGGCAGGGCAACGCGAGCAGTACTTC	CAGSAAGQREQYF
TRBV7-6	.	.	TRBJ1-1	TGTGCCAGCAGCTTAGGTGGGGGGGACACTGAAGCTTTCTTT	CASSLGGGDTEAFF
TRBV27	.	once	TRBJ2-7	TGTGCCAGCAGTTTATTTGCGGGGCTACCACGGGAGCAGTACTTC	CASSLFAGLPREQYF
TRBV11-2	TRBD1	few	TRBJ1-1	TGTGCCAGCAGACCCGGACAGGGGTACACTGAAGCTTTCTTT	CASRPGQGYTEAFF
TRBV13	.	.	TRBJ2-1	TGTGCCAGCAGCTTAGTCGGGGGGCCAGCCAATGAGCAGTTCTTC	CASSLVGGPANEQFF